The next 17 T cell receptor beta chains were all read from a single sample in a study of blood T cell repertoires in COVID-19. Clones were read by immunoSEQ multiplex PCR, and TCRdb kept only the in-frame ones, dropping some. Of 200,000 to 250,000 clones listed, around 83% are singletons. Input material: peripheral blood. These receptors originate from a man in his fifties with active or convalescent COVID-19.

In nucleotides, the CDR3 is TGTGCCAGCAGTGGGGGGGTGACTAGCGGCGATGAGCAGTTCTTC. Residues: CASSGGVTSGDEQFF. The chain joins TRBV2 to TRBJ2-1; TRBD2 matches 9 bases. J gave up 8 bases and V 4 bases, and 9 bases lay outside the gene matches. CDR3 length: 15 residues. The germline V gene has CDR1 SNHLY and CDR2 FYNNEI.

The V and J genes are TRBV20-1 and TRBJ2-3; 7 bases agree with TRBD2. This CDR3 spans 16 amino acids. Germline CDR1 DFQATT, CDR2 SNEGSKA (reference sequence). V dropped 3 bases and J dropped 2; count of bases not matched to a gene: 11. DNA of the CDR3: TGCAGTGCTAGTGACCTCGGCGGGAGCCACACAGATACGCAGTATTTT. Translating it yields CSASDLGGSHTDTQYF.

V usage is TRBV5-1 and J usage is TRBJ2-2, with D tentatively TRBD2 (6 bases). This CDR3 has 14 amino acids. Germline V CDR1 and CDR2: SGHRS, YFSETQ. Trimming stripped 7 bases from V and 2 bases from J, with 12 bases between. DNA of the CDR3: TGCGCCAGCGGGCGGACTACCAACACCGGGGAGCTGTTTTTT. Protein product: CASGRTTNTGELFF.

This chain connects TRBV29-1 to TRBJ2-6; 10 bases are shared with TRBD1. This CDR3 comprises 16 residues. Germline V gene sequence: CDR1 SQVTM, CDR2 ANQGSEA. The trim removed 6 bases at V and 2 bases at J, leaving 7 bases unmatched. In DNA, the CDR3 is TGCAGCGTAGTTGACAGGGGGCGGGCTGGGGCCAACGTCCTGACTTTC. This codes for CSVVDRGRAGANVLTF.

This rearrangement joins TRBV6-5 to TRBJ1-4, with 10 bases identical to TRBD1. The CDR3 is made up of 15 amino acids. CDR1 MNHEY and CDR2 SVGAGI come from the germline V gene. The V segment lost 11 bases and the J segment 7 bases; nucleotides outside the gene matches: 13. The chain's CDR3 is CASHRDRGNGEKLFF. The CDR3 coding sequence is TGTGCCTCTCACCGGGACAGGGGTAATGGTGAAAAACTGTTTTTT.

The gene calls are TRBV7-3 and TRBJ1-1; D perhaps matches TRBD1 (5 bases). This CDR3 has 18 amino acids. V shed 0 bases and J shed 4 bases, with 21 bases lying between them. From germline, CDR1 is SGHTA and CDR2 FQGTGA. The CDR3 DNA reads TGTGCCAGCAGCTTAACGCCCGGCCTTCAGGGCGAAACCACTGAAGCTTTCTTT. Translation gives CASSLTPGLQGETTEAFF.

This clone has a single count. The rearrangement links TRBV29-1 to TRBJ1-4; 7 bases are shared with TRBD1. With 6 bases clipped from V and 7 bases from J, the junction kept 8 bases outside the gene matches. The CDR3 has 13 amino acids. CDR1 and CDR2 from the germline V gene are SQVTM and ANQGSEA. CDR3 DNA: TGCAGCGTCGAGAGGGGGCTCGGTGAAAAACTGTTTTTT. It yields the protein CSVERGLGEKLFF.

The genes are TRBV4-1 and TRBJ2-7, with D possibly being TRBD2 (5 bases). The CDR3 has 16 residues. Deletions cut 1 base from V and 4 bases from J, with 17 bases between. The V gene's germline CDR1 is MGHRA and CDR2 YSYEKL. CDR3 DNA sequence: TGCGCCAGCAGCCAAGTTGCGGCAAGATCGGGATACGAGCAGTACTTC. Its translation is CASSQVAARSGYEQYF.

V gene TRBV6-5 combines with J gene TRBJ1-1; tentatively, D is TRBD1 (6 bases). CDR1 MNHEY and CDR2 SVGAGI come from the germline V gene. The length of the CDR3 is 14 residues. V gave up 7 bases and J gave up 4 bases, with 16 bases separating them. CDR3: CASTRPGVATEAFF. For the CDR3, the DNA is TGTGCCAGCACCCGCCCAGGGGTGGCCACTGAAGCTTTCTTT.

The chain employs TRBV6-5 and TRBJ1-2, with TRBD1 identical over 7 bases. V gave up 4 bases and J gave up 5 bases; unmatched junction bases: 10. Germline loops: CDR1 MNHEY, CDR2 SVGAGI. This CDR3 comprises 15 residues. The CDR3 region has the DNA TGTGCCAGCAGTTTTAACCGGGACAGAGATTATGGCTACACCTTC. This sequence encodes CASSFNRDRDYGYTF.

The CDR3 sequence is CASSTDIGGSYNEQFF. As DNA, the CDR3 is TGTGCCAGCAGTACCGACATAGGGGGCTCCTACAATGAGCAGTTCTTC. The V and J genes are TRBV7-2 and TRBJ2-1; tentative D call: TRBD1 (6 bases). Trimming took 6 bases from V and 0 from J, leaving 15 bases between them. The CDR3 loop spans 16 amino acids. Germline-derived CDR1 and CDR2 are SGHTA and FQGNSA.

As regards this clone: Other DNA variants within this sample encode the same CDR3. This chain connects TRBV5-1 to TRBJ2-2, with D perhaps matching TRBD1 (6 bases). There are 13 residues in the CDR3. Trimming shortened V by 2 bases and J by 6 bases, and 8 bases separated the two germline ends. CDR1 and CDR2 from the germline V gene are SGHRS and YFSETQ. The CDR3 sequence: CASSLQGAGELFF. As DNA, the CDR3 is TGCGCCAGCAGCTTACAGGGCGCCGGGGAGCTGTTTTTT.

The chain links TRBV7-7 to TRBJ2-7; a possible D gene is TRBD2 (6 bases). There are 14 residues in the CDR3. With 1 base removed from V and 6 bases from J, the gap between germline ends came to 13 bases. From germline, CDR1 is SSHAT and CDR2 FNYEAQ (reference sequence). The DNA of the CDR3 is TGTGCCAGCAGCTTAGGTTCGGGAGAGGGCGAGCAGTACTTC. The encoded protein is CASSLGSGEGEQYF.

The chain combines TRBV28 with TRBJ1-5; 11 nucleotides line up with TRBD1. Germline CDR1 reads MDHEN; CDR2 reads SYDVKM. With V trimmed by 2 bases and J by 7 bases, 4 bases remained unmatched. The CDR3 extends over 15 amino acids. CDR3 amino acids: CASSLRTGGGQPQHF. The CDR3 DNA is TGTGCCAGCAGTTTAAGGACAGGGGGCGGGCAGCCCCAGCATTTT.

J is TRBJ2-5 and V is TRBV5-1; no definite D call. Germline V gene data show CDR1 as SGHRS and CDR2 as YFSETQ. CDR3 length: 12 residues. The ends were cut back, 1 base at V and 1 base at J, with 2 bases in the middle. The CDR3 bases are TGCGCCAGCAGCTTGCTCCAAGAGACCCAGTACTTC. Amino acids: CASSLLQETQYF.

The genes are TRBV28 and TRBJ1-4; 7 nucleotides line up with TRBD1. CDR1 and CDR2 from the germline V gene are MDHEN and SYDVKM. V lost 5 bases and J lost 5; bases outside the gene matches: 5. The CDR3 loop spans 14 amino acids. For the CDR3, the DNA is TGTGCCAGCAGTACCGGGACAGAAAATGAAAAACTGTTTTTT. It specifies CASSTGTENEKLFF.

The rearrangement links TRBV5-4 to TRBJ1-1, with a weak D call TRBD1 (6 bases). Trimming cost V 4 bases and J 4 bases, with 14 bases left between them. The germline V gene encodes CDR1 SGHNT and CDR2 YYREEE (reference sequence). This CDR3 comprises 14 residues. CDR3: CASSPGDSSTEAFF. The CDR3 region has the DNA TGTGCCAGCAGCCCAGGGGATTCGAGCACTGAAGCTTTCTTT.